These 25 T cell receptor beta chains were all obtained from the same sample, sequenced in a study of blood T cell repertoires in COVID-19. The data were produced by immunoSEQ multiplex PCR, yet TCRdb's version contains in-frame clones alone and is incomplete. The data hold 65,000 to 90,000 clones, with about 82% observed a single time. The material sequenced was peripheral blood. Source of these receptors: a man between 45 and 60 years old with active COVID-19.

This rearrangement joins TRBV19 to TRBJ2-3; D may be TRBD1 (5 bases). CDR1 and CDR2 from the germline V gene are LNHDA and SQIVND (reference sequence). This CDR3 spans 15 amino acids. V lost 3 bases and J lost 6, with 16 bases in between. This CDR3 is CASSISATAFDTQYF. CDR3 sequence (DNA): TGTGCCAGTAGTATCTCGGCGACAGCCTTTGATACGCAGTATTTT. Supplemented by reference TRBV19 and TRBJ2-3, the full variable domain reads DGGITQSPKYLFRKEGQNVTLSCEQNLNHDAMYWYRQDPGQGLRLIYYSQIVNDFQKGDIAEGYSVSREKKESFPLTVTSAQKNPTAFYLCASSISATAFDTQYFGPGTRLTVL.

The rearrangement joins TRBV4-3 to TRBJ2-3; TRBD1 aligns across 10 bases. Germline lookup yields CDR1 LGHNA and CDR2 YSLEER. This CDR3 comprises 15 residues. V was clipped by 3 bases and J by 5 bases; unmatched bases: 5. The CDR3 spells CASSQGQGWEDTQYF. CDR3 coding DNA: TGCGCCAGCAGCCAGGGACAGGGGTGGGAAGATACGCAGTATTTT.

In DNA form, the CDR3 reads TGCGCCAGCAGCCCACTGGCTAGCGGGGGGAACAATGAGCAGTTCTTC. Translation: CASSPLASGGNNEQFF. The chain carries TRBV5-1 and TRBJ2-1, with 11 positions matching TRBD2. From germline, CDR1 is SGHRS and CDR2 YFSETQ. V was clipped by 4 bases and J by 5 bases; unmatched bases: 8. The CDR3 covers 16 residues. The whole variable domain, remainder taken from reference TRBV5-1 and TRBJ2-1, is KAGVTQTPRYLIKTRGQQVTLSCSPISGHRSVSWYQQTPGQGLQFLFEYFSETQRNKGNFPGRFSGRQFSNSRSEMNVSTLELGDSALYLCASSPLASGGNNEQFFGPGTRLTVL.

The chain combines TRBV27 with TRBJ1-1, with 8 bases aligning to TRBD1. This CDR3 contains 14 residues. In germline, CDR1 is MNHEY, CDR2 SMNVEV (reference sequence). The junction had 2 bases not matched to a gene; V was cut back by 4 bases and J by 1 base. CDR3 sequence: CASSWTGRNTEAFF. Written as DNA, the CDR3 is TGTGCCAGCAGTTGGACAGGGAGGAACACTGAAGCTTTCTTT.

The CDR3 protein is CASRFSQGYSNQPQHF. The CDR3, as DNA: TGTGCCAGCAGGTTCTCACAGGGATATAGCAATCAGCCCCAGCATTTT. The chain employs TRBV2 and TRBJ1-5; perhaps TRBD1 as D (6 bases). The CDR3 length is 16 residues. Trimming stripped 6 bases from V and 0 bases from J, with 15 bases between. Germline CDR1 SNHLY, CDR2 FYNNEI.

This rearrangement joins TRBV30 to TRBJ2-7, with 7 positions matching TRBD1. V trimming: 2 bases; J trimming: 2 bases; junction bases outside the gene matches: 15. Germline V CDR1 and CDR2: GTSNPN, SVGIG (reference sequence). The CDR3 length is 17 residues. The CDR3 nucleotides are TGTGCCTGGAGTACCCGATCCGGGACAGCCTATACCTACGAGCAGTACTTC. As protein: CAWSTRSGTAYTYEQYF.

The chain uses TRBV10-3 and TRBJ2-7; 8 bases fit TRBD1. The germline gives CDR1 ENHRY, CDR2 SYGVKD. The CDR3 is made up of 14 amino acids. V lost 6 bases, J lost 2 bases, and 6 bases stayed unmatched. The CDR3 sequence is CAIREGQGPYEQYF. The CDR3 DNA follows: TGTGCCATCAGAGAAGGACAGGGTCCCTACGAGCAGTACTTC.

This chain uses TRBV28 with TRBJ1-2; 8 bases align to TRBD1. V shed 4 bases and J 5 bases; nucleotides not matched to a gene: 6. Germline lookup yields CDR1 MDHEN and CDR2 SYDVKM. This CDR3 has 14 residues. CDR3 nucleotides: TGTGCCAGCAGTTCTCCAGGGGGCTCGTATGGCTACACCTTC. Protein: CASSSPGGSYGYTF.

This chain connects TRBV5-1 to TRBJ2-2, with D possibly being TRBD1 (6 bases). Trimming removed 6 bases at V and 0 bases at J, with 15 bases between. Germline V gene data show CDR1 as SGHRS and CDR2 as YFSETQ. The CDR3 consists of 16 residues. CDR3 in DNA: TGCGCCAGCATGTTTATGGGGACAACGAACACCGGGGAGCTGTTTTTT. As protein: CASMFMGTTNTGELFF. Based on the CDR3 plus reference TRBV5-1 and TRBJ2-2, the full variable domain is KAGVTQTPRYLIKTRGQQVTLSCSPISGHRSVSWYQQTPGQGLQFLFEYFSETQRNKGNFPGRFSGRQFSNSRSEMNVSTLELGDSALYLCASMFMGTTNTGELFFGEGSRLTVL.

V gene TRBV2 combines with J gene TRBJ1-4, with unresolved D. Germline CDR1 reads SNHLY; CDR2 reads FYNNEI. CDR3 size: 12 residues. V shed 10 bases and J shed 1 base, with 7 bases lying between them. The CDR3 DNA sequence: TGTGCCACGGGGAGAACTAATGAAAAACTGTTTTTT. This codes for CATGRTNEKLFF.

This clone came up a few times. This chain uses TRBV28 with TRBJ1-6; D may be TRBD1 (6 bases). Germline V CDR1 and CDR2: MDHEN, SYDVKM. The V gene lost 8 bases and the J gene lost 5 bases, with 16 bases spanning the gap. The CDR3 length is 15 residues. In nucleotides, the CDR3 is TGTGCCAGCGCTATGTGGACAGCAGATAATTCACCCCTCCACTTT. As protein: CASAMWTADNSPLHF.

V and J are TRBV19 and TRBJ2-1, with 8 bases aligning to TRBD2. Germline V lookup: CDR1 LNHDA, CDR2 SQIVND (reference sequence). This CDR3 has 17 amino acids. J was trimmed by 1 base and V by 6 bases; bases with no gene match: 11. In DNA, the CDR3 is TGTGCCAGTAGCCGGGGCGGGGGGCATAGGTCCTACAATGAGCAGTTCTTC. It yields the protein CASSRGGGHRSYNEQFF.

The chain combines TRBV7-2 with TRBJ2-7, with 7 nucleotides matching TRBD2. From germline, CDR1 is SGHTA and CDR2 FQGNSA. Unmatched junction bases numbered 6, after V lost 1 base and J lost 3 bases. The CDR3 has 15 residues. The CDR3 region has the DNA TGTGCCAGCAGCTTAGGGACGGGGGGAGGCTACGAGCAGTACTTC. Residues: CASSLGTGGGYEQYF.

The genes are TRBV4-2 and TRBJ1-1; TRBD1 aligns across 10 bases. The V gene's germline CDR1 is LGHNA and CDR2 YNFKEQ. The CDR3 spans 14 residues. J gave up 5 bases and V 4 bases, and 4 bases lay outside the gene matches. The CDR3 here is CASSPDRGRTEAFF. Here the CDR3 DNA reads TGTGCCAGCAGCCCAGACAGGGGGCGTACTGAAGCTTTCTTT.

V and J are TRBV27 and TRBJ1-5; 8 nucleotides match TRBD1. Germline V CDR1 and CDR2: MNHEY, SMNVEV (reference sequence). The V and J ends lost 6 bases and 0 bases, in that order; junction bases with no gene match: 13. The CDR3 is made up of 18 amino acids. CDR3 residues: CASSRGTGSPYSNQPQHF. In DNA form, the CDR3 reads TGTGCCAGCAGCCGGGGGACAGGATCCCCCTATAGCAATCAGCCCCAGCATTTT.

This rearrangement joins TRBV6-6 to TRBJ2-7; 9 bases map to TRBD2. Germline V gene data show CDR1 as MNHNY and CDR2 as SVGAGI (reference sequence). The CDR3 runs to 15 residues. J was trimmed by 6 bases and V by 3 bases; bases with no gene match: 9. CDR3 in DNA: TGTGCCAGCAGTTATAGGCGGGAGGGCCCGTCCGAGCAGTACTTC. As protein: CASSYRREGPSEQYF.

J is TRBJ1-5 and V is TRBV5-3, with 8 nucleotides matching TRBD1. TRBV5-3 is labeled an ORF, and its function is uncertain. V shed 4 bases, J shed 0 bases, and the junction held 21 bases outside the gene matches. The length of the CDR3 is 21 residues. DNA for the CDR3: TGTGCCAGAAGCCTAAAGGGACAGGAACACCCCGGGGGGAATAGCAATCAGCCCCAGCATTTT. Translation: CARSLKGQEHPGGNSNQPQHF.

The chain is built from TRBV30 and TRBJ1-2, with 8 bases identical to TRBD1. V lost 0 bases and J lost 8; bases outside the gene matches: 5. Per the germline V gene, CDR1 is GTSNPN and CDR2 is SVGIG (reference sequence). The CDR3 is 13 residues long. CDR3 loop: CAWSVLSGGGYTF. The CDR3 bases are TGTGCCTGGAGTGTACTTTCAGGGGGCGGCTACACCTTC.

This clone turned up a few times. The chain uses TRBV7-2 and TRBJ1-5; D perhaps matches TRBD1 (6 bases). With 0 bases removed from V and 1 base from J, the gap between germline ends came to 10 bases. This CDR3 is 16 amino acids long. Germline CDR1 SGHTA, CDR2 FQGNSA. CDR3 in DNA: TGTGCCAGCAGCTTAGCCAGGGGTGTAAGCAATCAGCCCCAGCATTTT. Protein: CASSLARGVSNQPQHF.

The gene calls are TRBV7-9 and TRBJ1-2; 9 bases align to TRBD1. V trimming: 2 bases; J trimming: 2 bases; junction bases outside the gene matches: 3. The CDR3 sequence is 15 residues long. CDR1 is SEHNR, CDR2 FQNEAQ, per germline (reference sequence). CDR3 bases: TGTGCCAGCAGCTTACCGGGGACAGGGAACTATGGCTACACCTTC. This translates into CASSLPGTGNYGYTF.

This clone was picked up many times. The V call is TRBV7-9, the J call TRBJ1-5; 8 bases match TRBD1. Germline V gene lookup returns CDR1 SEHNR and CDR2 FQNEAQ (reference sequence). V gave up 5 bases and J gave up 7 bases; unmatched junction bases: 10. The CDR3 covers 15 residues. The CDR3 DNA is TGTGCCAGCAGCCCCCACGGACAGGGCGGACAGCCCCAGCATTTT. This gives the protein CASSPHGQGGQPQHF.

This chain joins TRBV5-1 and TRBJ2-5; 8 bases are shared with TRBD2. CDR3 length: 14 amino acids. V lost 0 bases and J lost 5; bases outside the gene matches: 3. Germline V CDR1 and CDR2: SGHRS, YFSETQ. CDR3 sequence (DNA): TGCGCCAGCAGCTTGGGGACTAGCCGGGAGACCCAGTACTTC. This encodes CASSLGTSRETQYF.

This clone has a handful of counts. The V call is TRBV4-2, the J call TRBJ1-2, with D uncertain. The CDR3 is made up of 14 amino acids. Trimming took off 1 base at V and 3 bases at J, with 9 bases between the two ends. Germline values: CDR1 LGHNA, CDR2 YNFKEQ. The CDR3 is CASSQGVRYYGYTF. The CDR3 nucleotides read TGTGCCAGCAGCCAAGGAGTCAGGTACTATGGCTACACCTTC.

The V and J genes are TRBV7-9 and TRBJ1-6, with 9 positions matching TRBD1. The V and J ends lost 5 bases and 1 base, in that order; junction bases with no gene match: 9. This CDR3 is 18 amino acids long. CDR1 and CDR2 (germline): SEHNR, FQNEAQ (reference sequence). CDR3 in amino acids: CASSQTPGQGSYNSPLHF. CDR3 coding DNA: TGTGCCAGCAGCCAAACACCGGGACAGGGTTCCTATAATTCACCCCTCCACTTT.

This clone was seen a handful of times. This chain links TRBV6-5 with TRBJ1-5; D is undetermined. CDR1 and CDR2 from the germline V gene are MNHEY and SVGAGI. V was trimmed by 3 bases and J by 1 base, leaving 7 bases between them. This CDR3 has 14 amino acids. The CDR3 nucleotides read TGTGCCAGCAGTTATCGGCGGAGCAATCAGCCCCAGCATTTT. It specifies CASSYRRSNQPQHF.